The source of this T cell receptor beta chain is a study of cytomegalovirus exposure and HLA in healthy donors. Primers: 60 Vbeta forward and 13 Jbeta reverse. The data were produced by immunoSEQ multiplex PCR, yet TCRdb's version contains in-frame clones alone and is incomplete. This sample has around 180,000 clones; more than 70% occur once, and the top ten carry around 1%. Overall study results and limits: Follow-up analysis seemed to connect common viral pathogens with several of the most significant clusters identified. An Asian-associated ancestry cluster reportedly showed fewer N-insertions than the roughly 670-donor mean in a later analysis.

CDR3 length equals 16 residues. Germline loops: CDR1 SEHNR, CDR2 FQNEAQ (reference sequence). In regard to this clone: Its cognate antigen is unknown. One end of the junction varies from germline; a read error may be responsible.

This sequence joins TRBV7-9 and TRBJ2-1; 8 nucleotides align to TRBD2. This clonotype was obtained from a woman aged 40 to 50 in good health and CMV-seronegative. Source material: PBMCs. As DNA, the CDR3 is TGTTCCAGCAGCTTAGCGAAGGTAGCGGGAAGGAATGAGCAGTTCTTC. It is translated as CSSSLAKVAGRNEQFF.